This TCR beta chain appears in the sequencing data of a study of CD8 T cells in Susac syndrome. This clonotype has just one count. After extraction with the RNeasy kit, 0.5 to 1 ug of the RNA was reverse transcribed using random hexamers. From the immunoSEQ multiplex PCR reads, TCRdb called clonotypes with MiXCR, one entry per CDR3 protein. The table has roughly 200,000 distinct CDR3 sequences, around 93% seen once. The CDR3 is 14 residues long. V was shortened by 4 bases and J by 4 bases, with 11 bases between the two germline ends. CDR1 and CDR2 (germline): SQVTM, ANQGSEA. CD8+ and CD4+ T cells from blood underwent TCR beta sequencing. TEMRA cells were FACS-enriched, while CD8+ and CD4+ T cells were negatively isolated.

The V and J genes are TRBV29-1 and TRBJ2-6; no reliable D call. Sequencing used CD4+ T cells from PBMCs. This clonotype originated in a human donor in good health. The DNA of the CDR3 is TGCAGCGTTGCTGGGCTTTCGGGGGCCAACGTCCTGACTTTC. Translation gives CSVAGLSGANVLTF. Drawing the rest from reference TRBV29-1 and TRBJ2-6, the complete variable domain is SAVISQKPSRDICQRGTSLTIQCQVDSQVTMMFWYRQQPGQSLTLIATANQGSEATYESGFVIDKFPISRPNLTFSTLTVSNMSPEDSSIYLCSVAGLSGANVLTFGAGSRLTVL.